This entry lists 7 T cell receptor beta chains sequenced from one sample in a study of technical replicates of blood from several donors. TCRdb's table, derived via immunoSEQ multiplex PCR, lists solely in-frame clones and lacks some. The sample records 9,500 to 15,000 clones, just under 95% being singletons. Specimen: PBMCs. The receptors were sampled from a human donor in good health.

The chain employs TRBV19 and TRBJ2-7, with 15 bases identical to TRBD2. Germline V gene sequence: CDR1 LNHDA, CDR2 SQIVND (reference sequence). The CDR3 is 18 amino acids. V lost 5 bases and J lost 2; bases outside the gene matches: 10. The CDR3, as DNA: TGTGCCAGTAGTCCCGGACTAGCGGGAGGGCCATCCCCCTACGAGCAGTACTTC. Amino acid sequence: CASSPGLAGGPSPYEQYF.

This clone was counted once. The chain couples TRBV27 to TRBJ1-1; D is uncertain. The CDR3 is 13 residues long. Germline CDR1 MNHEY, CDR2 SMNVEV (reference sequence). The ends were cut back, 7 bases at V and 4 bases at J, with 13 bases in the middle. CDR3 sequence (DNA): TGTGCCAGCACCAAACGGCGGGGCACTGAAGCTTTCTTT. Protein: CASTKRRGTEAFF.

The chain has TRBV6-1 and TRBJ1-2, with TRBD1 matching over 8 bases. The germline V gene encodes CDR1 MNHNS and CDR2 SASEGT. Trimming at V came to 6 bases and at J to 5 bases, leaving 8 bases not matched to a gene. The CDR3 has 14 residues. In DNA form, the CDR3 reads TGTGCCAGCAGGGACCTAAACAGGGGGTATGGCTACACCTTC. Protein product: CASRDLNRGYGYTF.

V gene TRBV4-1 combines with J gene TRBJ2-7; 10 nucleotides align to TRBD2. V shed 4 bases and J 3 bases; nucleotides not matched to a gene: 3. CDR3 length equals 14 residues. Germline V gives CDR1 MGHRA, CDR2 YSYEKL. As DNA, the CDR3 is TGCGCCAGCAGCCCCGGACTAGCGGACTACGAGCAGTACTTC. Translated: CASSPGLADYEQYF.

The chain employs TRBV19 and TRBJ2-3; 12 bases fit TRBD2. From germline, CDR1 is LNHDA and CDR2 SQIVND (reference sequence). With V trimmed by 4 bases and J by 3 bases, 17 bases remained unmatched. This CDR3 has 20 amino acids. The CDR3 bases are TGTGCCAGTAGTAGATCACGACTAGCGGGAGTTCAGGTTGGGACAGATACGCAGTATTTT. Translated, it gives CASSRSRLAGVQVGTDTQYF.

This sequence joins TRBV4-1 and TRBJ2-5, with 11 positions matching TRBD1. Germline CDR1 is MGHRA and CDR2 is YSYEKL. V lost 0 bases, J lost 5 bases, and 5 bases stayed unmatched. CDR3 length: 16 amino acids. The CDR3 is CASSQDGDRGRETQYF. The CDR3 nucleotides read TGCGCCAGCAGCCAAGATGGGGACAGGGGGAGGGAGACCCAGTACTTC.

The chain links TRBV25-1 to TRBJ2-2; 8 bases are a match to TRBD1. Looked up from germline, CDR1 is MGHDK and CDR2 is SYGVNS. The V segment lost 3 bases and the J segment 3 bases; nucleotides outside the gene matches: 0. This CDR3 region has 14 residues. The CDR3 here is CASSEDRDTGELFF. CDR3 DNA sequence: TGTGCCAGCAGTGAGGACAGGGACACCGGGGAGCTGTTTTTT.